This T cell receptor beta chain is from a study of T cell responses to AZD1222 COVID-19 vaccine. General study findings and limits: Spike was spanned by vaccine-associated CD4 TCRs, which were dominant at 160-218 and 743-854. Breadth and depth of Spike-specific TCRs rose after two AZD1222 doses.

There are 14 residues in the CDR3. The germline V and J ends were trimmed by 0 bases and 2 bases, with 6 bases remaining between them. Per germline, CDR1 SGHRS and CDR2 YFSETQ. A word on this clone: The antigen is undetermined. This sample also contains other DNA sequences that code for the same CDR3.

Method: immunoSEQ multiplex PCR; TCRdb's copy keeps in-frame clones and lacks some. The repertoire includes about 120,000 clones, 80% to 90% of them detected once, and more than 3% sits in the top ten. The sample in question was peripheral blood, obtained on day 0 of MenACWY control vaccination. The chain recombines TRBV5-1 with TRBJ1-5, with D possibly being TRBD1 (5 bases). The TCR comes from an adult in good health. The CDR3 DNA reads as TGCGCCAGCAGCTTGGGAGGGGGCAATCAGCCCCAGCATTTT. Its translation is CASSLGGGNQPQHF.